These 9 T cell receptor beta chains were sequenced from one sample in a study of cytomegalovirus exposure and HLA in healthy donors. Clones were sequenced by immunoSEQ multiplex PCR, and TCRdb holds only the in-frame ones, with some missing. The sample carries more than 150,000 clones, about 80% recorded once. Material for sequencing was PBMCs. These receptors originate from a woman younger than 35 in good health and CMV-seropositive.

Only one count was recorded for this clone. The chain links TRBV5-1 to TRBJ1-4; the match to TRBD1 covers 7 bases. This CDR3 spans 15 amino acids. The V segment lost 6 bases and the J segment 2 bases; nucleotides outside the gene matches: 7. Germline CDR1 reads SGHRS; CDR2 reads YFSETQ. The CDR3 reads CASTPWGQTNEKLFF. The CDR3 DNA follows: TGCGCCAGCACTCCTTGGGGACAGACTAATGAAAAACTGTTTTTT.

J is TRBJ1-1 and V is TRBV7-9; weak D call: TRBD1 (5 bases). CDR1 and CDR2 (germline): SEHNR, FQNEAQ (reference sequence). The V and J ends lost 5 bases and 0 bases respectively, with 13 bases between them. The CDR3 has 15 residues. The CDR3 loop is CASSPRGRVNTEAFF. Written as DNA, the CDR3 is TGTGCCAGCAGCCCCCGTGGCAGGGTGAACACTGAAGCTTTCTTT. Looking up the rest from reference TRBV7-9 and TRBJ1-1 gives the full variable domain: DTGVSQNPRHKITKRGQNVTFRCDPISEHNRLYWYRQTLGQGPEFLTYFQNEAQLEKSRLLSDRFSAERPKGSFSTLEIQRTEQGDSAMYLCASSPRGRVNTEAFFGQGTRLTVV.

The chain recombines TRBV7-2 with TRBJ1-2; a weak D match, TRBD1 (6 bases). The CDR3 sequence is 13 residues long. CDR1 SGHTA and CDR2 FQGNSA come from the germline V gene. V shed 8 bases and J shed 5 bases, with 15 bases lying between them. CDR3 coding DNA: TGTGCCAGCTCGGGACAACCCCCTTATGGCTACACCTTC. Translation gives CASSGQPPYGYTF.

This clone was found once. The chain carries TRBV29-1 and TRBJ1-2, with 9 nucleotides matching TRBD1. The CDR3 is 15 amino acids. CDR1 and CDR2 from the germline V gene are SQVTM and ANQGSEA. The V and J ends lost 0 bases and 5 bases, in that order; junction bases with no gene match: 7. This chain's CDR3 is CSVEDIPGTGYGYTF. Written as DNA, the CDR3 is TGCAGCGTTGAAGATATTCCCGGGACAGGGTATGGCTACACCTTC.

The chain combines TRBV25-1 with TRBJ1-4, with D unresolved. The CDR3 loop spans 15 amino acids. V lost 1 base and J 2 bases, leaving 8 bases between the germline ends. Germline CDR1 reads MGHDK; CDR2 reads SYGVNS. For the CDR3, the DNA is TGTGCCAGCAGTGAATCGGGAGTTACTAATGAAAAACTGTTTTTT. Its translation is CASSESGVTNEKLFF.

The chain combines TRBV5-6 with TRBJ1-2, with TRBD1 identical over 10 bases. Losses at the gene ends were 5 bases for V and 2 bases for J; bases not matched to a gene: 12. The CDR3 length is 17 residues. CDR1 is SGHDT and CDR2 is YYEEEE in the germline V gene. The CDR3 loop is CASSPRQGALSNYGYTF. The CDR3, as DNA: TGTGCCAGCAGTCCGAGACAGGGGGCACTTTCCAACTATGGCTACACCTTC.

The chain links TRBV4-2 to TRBJ2-3; tentatively, D is TRBD1 (6 bases). Trimming cost V 0 bases and J 3 bases, with 7 bases left between them. The germline V gene encodes CDR1 LGHNA and CDR2 YNFKEQ. The CDR3 spans 14 residues. CDR3 region: CASSQDRGTDTQYF. The DNA of the CDR3 is TGTGCCAGCAGCCAAGACAGGGGAACAGATACGCAGTATTTT.

This clone was seen a single time. The CDR3 nucleotides are TGTGCCAGCAGCTGGTTAGCGGGGGCCGACAATGAGCAGTTCTTC. Its translation is CASSWLAGADNEQFF. V and J are TRBV7-8 and TRBJ2-1; 9 bases agree with TRBD2. The CDR3 consists of 15 residues. Germline V CDR1 and CDR2: SGHVS, FQNEAQ. V shed 4 bases, J shed 5 bases, and the junction held 6 bases outside the gene matches.

The chain uses TRBV7-9 and TRBJ2-3; 8 positions agree with TRBD1. Trimming cost V 4 bases and J 3 bases; bases outside gene matches: 6. Germline assignment: CDR1 SEHNR and CDR2 FQNEAQ (reference sequence). The CDR3 length is 15 residues. CDR3 residues: CASSSRQGATDTQYF. The CDR3 nucleotides read TGTGCCAGCAGCTCTCGGCAGGGGGCAACAGATACGCAGTATTTT. The variable domain in full, completed from reference TRBV7-9 and TRBJ2-3, reads DTGVSQNPRHKITKRGQNVTFRCDPISEHNRLYWYRQTLGQGPEFLTYFQNEAQLEKSRLLSDRFSAERPKGSFSTLEIQRTEQGDSAMYLCASSSRQGATDTQYFGPGTRLTVL.